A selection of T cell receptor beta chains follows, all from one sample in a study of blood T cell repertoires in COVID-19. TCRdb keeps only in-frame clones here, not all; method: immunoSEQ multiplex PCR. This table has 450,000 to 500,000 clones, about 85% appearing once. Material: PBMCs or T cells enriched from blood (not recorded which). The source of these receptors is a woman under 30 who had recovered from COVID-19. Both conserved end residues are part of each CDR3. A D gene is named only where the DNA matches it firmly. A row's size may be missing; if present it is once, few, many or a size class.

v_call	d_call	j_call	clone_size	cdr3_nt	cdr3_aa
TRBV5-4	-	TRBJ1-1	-	TGTGCCAGCAGCTTAGGAATGGAGGCTTTCTTT	CASSLGMEAFF
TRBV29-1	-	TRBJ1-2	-	TGCAGCGTTAGGTCAGGGTATGGCTACACCTTC	CSVRSGYGYTF
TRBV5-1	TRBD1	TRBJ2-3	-	TGCGCCAGCAGCCCCAGTAGGACAGGGGCATACCGCACAGATACGCAGTATTTT	CASSPSRTGAYRTDTQYF
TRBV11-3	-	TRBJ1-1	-	TGTGCCAGCAGCTCCCCCGCGGGACTGGAAGCTTTCTTT	CASSSPAGLEAFF
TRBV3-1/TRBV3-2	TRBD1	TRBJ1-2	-	TGTGCCAGCAGCCAATTAGGACAGGGTCTCAACTATGGCTACACCTTC	CASSQLGQGLNYGYTF
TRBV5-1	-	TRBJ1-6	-	TGCGCCAGCAGCTTGGAAGTTGACAGCCTTTATAATTCACCCCTCCACTTT	CASSLEVDSLYNSPLHF
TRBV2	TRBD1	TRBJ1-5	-	TGTGCCAGCAGTGCGGACAGGGGCCTCAATCAGCCCCAGCATTTT	CASSADRGLNQPQHF
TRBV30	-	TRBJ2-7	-	TGTGCCTGGAGGTACAGGGACGAGCAGTACTTC	CAWRYRDEQYF
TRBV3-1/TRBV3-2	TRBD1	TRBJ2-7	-	TGTGCCAGCAGCCATTTACCTCCGGACAGGTCCATCTCCTACGAGCAGTACTTC	CASSHLPPDRSISYEQYF
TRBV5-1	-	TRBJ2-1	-	TGCGCCAGCAGCCCGTACAGGGAACTTGGTGAGCAGTTCTTC	CASSPYRELGEQFF
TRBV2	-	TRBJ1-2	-	TGTGCCAGCAGGGTGGAGGGCGGCTACACCTTC	CASRVEGGYTF
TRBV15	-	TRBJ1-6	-	TGTGCCACCCGATACGGACAGAGCTCCTATAATTCACCCCTCCACTTT	CATRYGQSSYNSPLHF
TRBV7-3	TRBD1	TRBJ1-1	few	TGTGCCAGCAGCCCGGCAGGGGGCATGACTGAAGCTTTCTTT	CASSPAGGMTEAFF
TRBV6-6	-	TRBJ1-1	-	TGTGCCAGCAGTTATGGAGGGGAAGTGGACACTGAAGCTTTCTTT	CASSYGGEVDTEAFF
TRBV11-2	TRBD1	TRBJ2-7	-	TGTGCCAGCAGCCCCCGGACAGGGTATGGCGAGCAGTACTTC	CASSPRTGYGEQYF
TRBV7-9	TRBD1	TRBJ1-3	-	TGTGCCAGCAGCTTTTACAGGGGGACCTCTGGAAACACCATATATTTT	CASSFYRGTSGNTIYF
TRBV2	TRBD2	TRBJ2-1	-	TGTGCCGGGCTAGGGACTAGCGGGGGCCCGAGCTCCTACAATGAGCAGTTCTTC	CAGLGTSGGPSSYNEQFF
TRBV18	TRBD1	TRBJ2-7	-	TGTGCCAGCTCTTTCGGACAGGGAAACTCCTACGAGCAGTACTTC	CASSFGQGNSYEQYF
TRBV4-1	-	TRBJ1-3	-	TGCGCCAGCAGCCAAGAGAGCCAATTCTCTGGAAACACCATATATTTT	CASSQESQFSGNTIYF
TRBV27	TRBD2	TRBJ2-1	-	TGTGCCAGCAGTCCAAGACTAGCGGGGGGGCAAGCGTATGAGCAGTTCTTC	CASSPRLAGGQAYEQFF
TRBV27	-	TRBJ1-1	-	TGTGCCAGCAGTTTATCCCTGGGACTTACCACTGAAGCTTTCTTT	CASSLSLGLTTEAFF
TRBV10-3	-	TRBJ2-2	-	TGTGCCGTTCGCCGGGGAACCGGGGAGCTGTTTTTT	CAVRRGTGELFF
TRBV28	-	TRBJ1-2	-	TGTGCCAGCAGTCCTACCTTGGTAGAGGGCCGGTCCTATGGCTACACCTTC	CASSPTLVEGRSYGYTF
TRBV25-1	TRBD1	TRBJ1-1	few	TGTGCCAGCAGCATAGAAACTACAGGGGGAAACACTGAAGCTTTCTTT	CASSIETTGGNTEAFF
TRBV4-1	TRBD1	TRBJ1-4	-	TGCGCCAGCAGCCAAGATGGGGGACAGCCAGAAAAACTGTTTTTT	CASSQDGGQPEKLFF
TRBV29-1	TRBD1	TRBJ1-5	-	TGCAGCGTTGAGACAGGGGGCAATCAGCCCCAGCATTTT	CSVETGGNQPQHF
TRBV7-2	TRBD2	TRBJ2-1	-	TGTGCCAGCACGCGCGGGGGGGCAAGCTCCTACAATGAGCAGTTCTTC	CASTRGGASSYNEQFF
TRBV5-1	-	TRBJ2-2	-	TGCGCCAGCGGCGTGCAGGGGTACACCGGGGAGCTGTTTTTT	CASGVQGYTGELFF
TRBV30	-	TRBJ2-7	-	TGTGCCTGGAGTATAGAGGGATACTACGAGCAGTACTTC	CAWSIEGYYEQYF
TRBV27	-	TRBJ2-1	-	TGTGCCAGCAGTCTAGACTCCGCTACCTGGAATGAGCAGTTCTTC	CASSLDSATWNEQFF
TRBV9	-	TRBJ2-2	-	TGTGCCAGCAGCGTCGGCCAGGAGAACACCGGGGAGCTGTTTTTT	CASSVGQENTGELFF
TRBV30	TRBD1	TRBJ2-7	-	TGTGCCTGGAGTGCCCCTGGGCAGGGGGAGACCTACGAGCAGTACTTC	CAWSAPGQGETYEQYF
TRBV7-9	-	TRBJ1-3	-	TGTGCCAGCAGCGTACCAGGGTTAGGAAACACCATATATTTT	CASSVPGLGNTIYF
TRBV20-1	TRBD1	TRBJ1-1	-	TGCAGTGCTAGTCGAGGGACAGGGGAAACTGAAGCTTTCTTT	CSASRGTGETEAFF
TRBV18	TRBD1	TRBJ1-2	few	TGTGCCAGCTCACCATGGACAGGCCTGCCCCAGTATGGCTACACCTTC	CASSPWTGLPQYGYTF
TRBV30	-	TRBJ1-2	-	TGTGCCTGGAGTGTGCCAGGGAGGTATGGCTACACCTTC	CAWSVPGRYGYTF
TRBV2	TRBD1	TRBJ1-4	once	TGTGCCAGCAGTGAGGACAGGGGTGCAACTAATGAAAAACTGTTTTTT	CASSEDRGATNEKLFF
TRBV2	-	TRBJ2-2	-	TGTGCCACCAAGGAGCTTACCTCGAACACCGGGGAGCTGTTTTTT	CATKELTSNTGELFF
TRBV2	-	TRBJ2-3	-	TGTGCCAGCAGCCCGGACTTCCCTAGCACAGATACGCAGTATTTT	CASSPDFPSTDTQYF
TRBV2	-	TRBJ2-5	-	TGTGCCAGCAAGGGGGATCAAAAAGAGACCCAGTACTTC	CASKGDQKETQYF
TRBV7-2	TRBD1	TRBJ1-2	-	TGTGCCAGCAGCCACGGGACAGGGTACCCCTACACCTTC	CASSHGTGYPYTF
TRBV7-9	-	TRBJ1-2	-	TGTGCCACCGCGTACTCGGGTTACTATGGCTACACCTTC	CATAYSGYYGYTF
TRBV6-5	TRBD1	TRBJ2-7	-	TGTGCCAGCACCCCCCCGGACAGGAGTGGCGAGCAGTACTTC	CASTPPDRSGEQYF
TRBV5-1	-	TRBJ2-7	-	TGCGCCAGCAGCTCGAACGTTAGAAGCAGGGGTCGCTACGAGCAGTACTTC	CASSSNVRSRGRYEQYF
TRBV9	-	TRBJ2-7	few	TGTGCCAGCAGCGCCCAACTGGAGCAGTACTTC	CASSAQLEQYF
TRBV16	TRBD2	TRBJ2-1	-	TGTGCCAGCAGCCCCCCCGGGACTAGCGGGGGCAATGAGCAGTTCTTC	CASSPPGTSGGNEQFF
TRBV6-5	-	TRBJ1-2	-	TGTGCCAGCAGGCAGGGCCCCTATGGCTACACCTTC	CASRQGPYGYTF
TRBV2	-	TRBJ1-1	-	TGTGCCAGCAGTCTGGGGGGGGACACTGAAGCTTTCTTT	CASSLGGDTEAFF
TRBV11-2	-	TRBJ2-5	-	TGTGCCAGCAGCTACTCAACCGAAGAGACCCAGTACTTC	CASSYSTEETQYF
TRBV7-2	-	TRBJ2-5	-	TGTGCCAGCAGCACACAGGGGGGGAGAGAGGAGACCCAGTACTTC	CASSTQGGREETQYF
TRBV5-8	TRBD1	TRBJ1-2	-	TGTGCCAGCAGCCGGCGGGACAGGACTGGTGGCTACACCTTC	CASSRRDRTGGYTF
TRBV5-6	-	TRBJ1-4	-	TGTGCCAGCAGCCGCCGCGGGGGGAGATCGGAAAAACTGTTTTTT	CASSRRGGRSEKLFF
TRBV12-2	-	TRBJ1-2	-	TGTGCAAGTCGCTTGGGATACAGGGACTATGGCTACACCTTC	CASRLGYRDYGYTF
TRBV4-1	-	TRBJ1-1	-	TGCGCCAGCAGCCAAGAAACAGGTTGGACTGAAGCTTTCTTT	CASSQETGWTEAFF
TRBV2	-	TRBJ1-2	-	TGTGCCAGCAACCCTCAGGGTGAAAACTATGGCTACACCTTC	CASNPQGENYGYTF
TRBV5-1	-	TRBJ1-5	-	TGCGCCAGCAGCTTGGACAGGGGCAATCAGCCCCAGCATTTT	CASSLDRGNQPQHF
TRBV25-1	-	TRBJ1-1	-	TGTGCCAGCAGGGACATCACGAACACTGAAGCTTTCTTT	CASRDITNTEAFF
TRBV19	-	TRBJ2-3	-	TGTGCCAGTAGGTATACCCGGGACACCAACACAGATACGCAGTATTTT	CASRYTRDTNTDTQYF
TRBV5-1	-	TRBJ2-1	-	TGCGCCAGCAGCTTTGAACAGGCCTTCAATGAGCAGTTCTTC	CASSFEQAFNEQFF